The 23 T cell receptor beta chains listed next were all sequenced from one sample in a study of blood T cells in healthy people across ages. Then a second PCR, running roughly 6 to 11 cycles, was carried out with a sample-barcoded 5' primer and a J-beta primer mix. TCRdb processed the 5' RACE reads anew with MiXCR; each CDR3 protein has one entry. This sample has some 1,000,000 distinct CDR3 sequences, with approximately 25% found just once. This same sample was also part of a study on T cells of mothers and their children.

Material for sequencing was blood. The source is a girl aged 2-15 years in good health.

The table lists this clonotype with a few counts. The chain recombines TRBV20-1 with TRBJ2-5; D is perhaps TRBD2 (5 bases). The J call is doubtful: the DNA matches TRBJ2-7 better. CDR1 is DFQATT, CDR2 SNEGSKA, per germline (reference sequence). The CDR3 has 14 amino acids. CDR3 protein: CSAEGYGKMDEQYF. In nucleotides, the CDR3 is TGCAGTGCTGAAGGGTACGGGAAGATGGACGAGCAGTACTTC.

CDR3 in amino acids: CSVDRGWNTEAFF. The CDR3 DNA sequence: TGCAGCGTTGACAGGGGATGGAACACTGAAGCTTTCTTT. The genes are TRBV29-1 and TRBJ1-1; D is possibly TRBD1 (6 bases). The V and J ends lost 3 bases and 1 base respectively, with 9 bases between them. This CDR3 spans 13 amino acids. The germline gives CDR1 SQVTM, CDR2 ANQGSEA.

This chain joins TRBV20-1 and TRBJ2-5; D remains unclear. The CDR3 totals 17 residues. The germline V gene encodes CDR1 DFQATT and CDR2 SNEGSKA (reference sequence). Trimming left V 6 bases short and J 3 bases short, with 26 bases between. The CDR3 region is CSAPHSVVHDIEETQYF. The CDR3 nucleotides read TGCAGTGCCCCCCATAGTGTGGTCCATGACATCGAAGAGACCCAGTACTTC.

This clonotype was counted a few times. The V gene is TRBV28, the J gene TRBJ1-4; possibly TRBD1 for D (6 bases). V was trimmed by 3 bases and J by 1 base, leaving 21 bases between them. Germline V gives CDR1 MDHEN, CDR2 SYDVKM. The CDR3 loop spans 19 amino acids. CDR3 coding DNA: TGTGCCAGCAGTTTTCATGGGTTCGGGGGCGGAGGAACTAATGAAAAACTGTTTTTT. This translates into CASSFHGFGGGGTNEKLFF.

The chain is built from TRBV5-1 and TRBJ2-1; TRBD2 agrees at 11 bases. Germline V gene sequence: CDR1 SGHRS, CDR2 YFSETQ. This CDR3 contains 16 residues. The ends lost 0 bases at V and 8 bases at J; junction bases unmatched: 7. The DNA for the CDR3 is TGCGCCAGCAGCTTGGGACTAGCGGGAAACGGCGATGAGCAGTTCTTC. It specifies CASSLGLAGNGDEQFF. The whole variable domain, remainder taken from reference TRBV5-1 and TRBJ2-1, is KAGVTQTPRYLIKTRGQQVTLSCSPISGHRSVSWYQQTPGQGLQFLFEYFSETQRNKGNFPGRFSGRQFSNSRSEMNVSTLELGDSALYLCASSLGLAGNGDEQFFGPGTRLTVL.

The gene calls are TRBV12-3 or TRBV12-4 and TRBJ2-1; 8 positions match TRBD2. The length of the CDR3 is 15 residues. V shed 6 bases, J shed 8 bases, and the junction held 12 bases outside the gene matches. CDR3 protein: CASSRPSSGSYEQFF. Here the CDR3 DNA reads TGTGCCAGCAGCAGACCCTCAAGCGGGAGTTATGAGCAGTTCTTC.

CDR3 region: CASSLFQGGPSLNIQYF. CDR3 DNA sequence: TGTGCCAGCAGCTTGTTTCAAGGTGGACCTTCCCTAAACATTCAGTACTTC. The chain employs TRBV5-6 and TRBJ2-4; D gene unclear. This CDR3 is 17 amino acids long. The germline V gene encodes CDR1 SGHDT and CDR2 YYEEEE. V dropped 1 base and J dropped 6 bases, with 20 bases sitting between them.

The chain combines TRBV7-9 with TRBJ2-1; 7 bases agree with TRBD2. J was trimmed by 5 bases and V by 5 bases; bases with no gene match: 9. CDR1 and CDR2 from the germline V gene are SEHNR and FQNEAQ (reference sequence). CDR3 length equals 15 residues. The CDR3 sequence is CASSLGEGSHNEQFF. CDR3 DNA sequence: TGTGCCAGCAGCCTGGGGGAGGGCAGCCACAATGAGCAGTTCTTC.

This chain uses TRBV14 with TRBJ2-1; D may be TRBD2 (5 bases). The CDR3 is 11 residues long. The germline gives CDR1 SGHDN, CDR2 FVKESK. Trimming left V 1 base short and J 15 bases short, with 10 bases between. The CDR3 region has the DNA TGTGCCAGCAGCCAAGGGGAGATTCGGTTCTTC. Amino acid sequence: CASSQGEIRFF.

The genes are TRBV29-1 and TRBJ2-1; either TRBD1 or TRBD2 may supply D (5 bases each). CDR3 length: 14 residues. The germline CDR1 and CDR2 sequences are SQVTM and ANQGSEA. Deletions cut 1 base from V and 5 bases from J, with 12 bases between. The CDR3 protein is CSVEVWDGDNEQFF. CDR3 coding DNA: TGCAGCGTTGAAGTTTGGGACGGCGACAATGAGCAGTTCTTC.

This clonotype was seen more than once but under ten times. The chain has TRBV5-1 and TRBJ2-1; D unresolved. The V end was cut by 1 base, the J end by 5 bases, with 10 bases between. Germline-derived CDR1 and CDR2 are SGHRS and YFSETQ. CDR3 length: 14 residues. DNA of the CDR3: TGCGCCAGCAGCTTGCTTGGCGGCCACAATGAGCAGTTCTTC. Its protein is CASSLLGGHNEQFF.

The rearrangement joins TRBV10-3 to TRBJ2-7, with D maybe TRBD1 (6 bases). Germline loops: CDR1 ENHRY, CDR2 SYGVKD. V lost 6 bases and J 1 base, leaving 10 bases between the germline ends. The CDR3 is 13 amino acids. The DNA of the CDR3 is TGTGCCATCAGCCGACAGGAGTCCTACGAGCAGTACTTC. It specifies CAISRQESYEQYF.

This chain links TRBV7-2 with TRBJ2-5, with TRBD1 matching 9 bases. Germline loops: CDR1 SGHTA, CDR2 FQGNSA. The CDR3 has 13 residues. V dropped 8 bases and J dropped 5; count of bases not matched to a gene: 6. CDR3 coding DNA: TGTGCCAGCCTACAGGGGGCGAGGGAGACCCAGTACTTC. It specifies CASLQGARETQYF.

The gene calls are TRBV20-1 and TRBJ1-5; D call uncertain. V dropped 4 bases and J dropped 5 bases, with 15 bases sitting between them. Germline CDR1 DFQATT, CDR2 SNEGSKA (reference sequence). The CDR3 extends over 14 amino acids. The CDR3: CSAKIPGGYQPQHF. DNA of the CDR3: TGCAGTGCTAAAATACCGGGAGGATATCAGCCCCAGCATTTT.

The sample holds a few counts of this clonotype. The chain employs TRBV10-3 and TRBJ1-1, with 8 nucleotides matching TRBD1. The germline V gene encodes CDR1 ENHRY and CDR2 SYGVKD. The CDR3 covers 13 residues. The junction had 8 bases not matched to a gene; V was cut back by 9 bases and J by 5 bases. DNA of the CDR3: TGTGCCATTCGGCGGACAGGGCGTACTGAAGCTTTCTTT. Protein product: CAIRRTGRTEAFF.

This clonotype has only a few counts. The V gene is TRBV6-1, the J gene TRBJ1-2; maybe TRBD1 (6 bases). CDR1 is MNHNS, CDR2 SASEGT, per germline. Trimming pared 6 bases from V and 4 bases from J, leaving 24 bases between. CDR3 size: 17 residues. This chain's CDR3 is CASSLGTPDHNLYGYTF. The DNA of the CDR3 is TGTGCCAGCAGCCTTGGGACACCCGATCACAACCTCTATGGCTACACCTTC.

The chain links TRBV6-5 to TRBJ1-4; tentatively, D is TRBD1 (5 bases). V shed 5 bases and J shed 7 bases, with 17 bases lying between them. CDR3 length equals 15 residues. Germline-derived CDR1 and CDR2 are MNHEY and SVGAGI. The CDR3 protein is CASSGPWQGGEKLFF. The CDR3 bases are TGTGCCAGCAGTGGGCCGTGGCAGGGCGGTGAAAAACTGTTTTTT.

This clonotype was seen many times. The CDR3 sequence: CSVETPSYEQYF. The CDR3 DNA is TGCAGCGTTGAGACGCCCTCCTACGAGCAGTACTTC. The rearrangement uses TRBV29-1 and TRBJ2-7; D is unclear. The CDR3 covers 12 residues. Trimming pared 3 bases from V and 0 bases from J, leaving 6 bases between. Germline V lookup: CDR1 SQVTM, CDR2 ANQGSEA.

The rearrangement uses TRBV7-9 and TRBJ1-6, with D maybe TRBD1 (6 bases). Trimming cost V 5 bases and J 5 bases, with 16 bases left between them. Germline V gene lookup returns CDR1 SEHNR and CDR2 FQNEAQ (reference sequence). The CDR3 totals 16 residues. The CDR3 loop reads CASSRIVGADNSPLHF. DNA for the CDR3: TGTGCCAGCAGCCGAATTGTGGGGGCAGATAATTCACCCCTCCACTTT.

This clonotype was detected a few times. V is TRBV11-2 and J is TRBJ2-1, with 10 bases aligning to TRBD1. The CDR3 has 17 residues. V shed 5 bases, J shed 8 bases, and the junction held 15 bases outside the gene matches. CDR1 and CDR2 from the germline V gene are SGHAT and FQNNGV. The CDR3 is CASSPDPGTGVGDEQFF. The CDR3 DNA reads as TGTGCCAGCAGCCCGGACCCCGGGACAGGGGTGGGGGATGAGCAGTTCTTC.

The table lists this clonotype with a few counts. This chain joins TRBV7-9 and TRBJ1-2; D uncertain. The V end lost 2 bases, the J end lost 6 bases, and 7 bases lay between the germline ends. The V gene's germline CDR1 is SEHNR and CDR2 FQNEAQ (reference sequence). There are 12 residues in the CDR3. CDR3 protein: CASSLIPHGYTF. In DNA, the CDR3 is TGTGCCAGCAGCTTAATCCCTCATGGCTACACCTTC.

V is TRBV15 and J is TRBJ2-5; D is unclear. V lost 0 bases to trimming and J lost 5 bases, with 13 bases between them. CDR1 LNHNV and CDR2 YYDKDF come from the germline V gene (reference sequence). This CDR3 region has 15 residues. CDR3 protein: CATSRDRGFYETQYF. The DNA for the CDR3 is TGTGCCACCAGCAGAGATAGAGGTTTTTACGAGACCCAGTACTTC.

This clonotype was counted only a few times. The V and J genes are TRBV7-9 and TRBJ2-5; D is undetermined. Germline CDR1 SEHNR, CDR2 FQNEAQ (reference sequence). Trimming cost V 0 bases and J 0 bases, with 5 bases left between them. This CDR3 region has 14 residues. The CDR3 coding sequence is TGTGCCAGCAGCTTAGCTCGGGACCAAGAGACCCAGTACTTC. Its translation is CASSLARDQETQYF.